Detailed here is one T cell receptor beta chain. The data originate from a study of blood T cells in healthy people across ages. Germline V gene sequence: CDR1 SNHLY, CDR2 FYNNEI. There are 15 residues in the CDR3. V was cut by 4 bases and J by 0 bases, with 12 bases left in between. It was with a sample-barcoded 5' primer and a J-beta primer mix that a second PCR of roughly 6 to 11 cycles was run. TCRdb independently ran MiXCR on the 5' RACE reads; one entry per CDR3 protein. The sample includes hundreds of thousands of distinct CDR3 sequences, more than 55% of them seen just once. V gene TRBV2 combines with J gene TRBJ1-1; D uncertain. The sample was blood. The clonotype was recovered from a middle-aged man in good health. The CDR3 DNA is TGTGCCAGCAGTGGATCGCGTGGGATGAACACTGAAGCTTTCTTT. Its protein product is CASSGSRGMNTEAFF.